The T cell receptor (beta chain) under discussion was sequenced for a study of regulatory T cells in long-lasting Graves disease. Regarding the study as a whole: Persistent disease favored TRBV28, TRBJ1-2 and TRBJ2-5.

Time point indicated: newly diagnosed GD, antithyroid drugs for less than 3 months. Scientists built the TCR library using RNA that was extracted from PBMCs. At least ten counts were recorded for this clonotype. Its antigen remains unknown. Combining iRepertoire HTBI primers with Arm-PCR of CDR3 regions, the authors built TCR beta libraries. TCRdb passed the multiplex PCR reads through MiXCR, listing each CDR3 protein once. The data hold 550,000 to 600,000 distinct CDR3 sequences, with about 16% observed a single time. Trimming took 2 bases from V and 7 from J, leaving 14 bases between them. The CDR3 totals 14 residues. The germline V gene encodes CDR1 LGHDT and CDR2 YNNKEL (reference sequence). This sample was shared with a second study, whose subject was T cells in Graves' hyperthyroidism and ophthalmopathy.

This sequence originates from a man between 18 and 29 years old with Graves disease. This rearrangement joins TRBV3-1 to TRBJ1-2; D might be TRBD1 (6 bases). The specimen was peripheral blood mononuclear cells (PBMCs), collected at new diagnosis, from a patient treated with antithyroid drugs. As DNA, the CDR3 is TGTGCCAGCAGCCAACGGGACACCCAGTGTGGCTACACCTTC. Its protein is CASSQRDTQCGYTF.